At least ten counts were recorded for the clone carrying this T cell receptor beta chain. These data belong to a study of T-cell reconstitution after alpha-beta-depleted transplantation in children. The TCRbeta library incorporated unique molecular identifiers. TCRdb independently ran MiXCR on the PCR reads; one entry per CDR3 protein. This table has roughly 76,000 distinct CDR3 sequences, 11% appearing once. Unmatched junction bases numbered 5, after V lost 5 bases and J lost 6 bases. The CDR3 is 15 amino acids. Per germline, CDR1 SGHTA and CDR2 FQGNSA. This sequence was found in a boy between 5 and 17 years old with acute myeloid leukemia, due to receive a stem cell transplant. The V gene is TRBV7-2, the J gene TRBJ2-2, with TRBD2 identical over 11 bases. The sequencing here drew on PBMCs, taken before TCRalphabeta/CD19-depleted stem cell transplant. The CDR3 DNA follows: TGTGCCAGCAGCGTGACTAGCGGGATATCCGGGGAGCTGTTTTTT. This translates into CASSVTSGISGELFF.